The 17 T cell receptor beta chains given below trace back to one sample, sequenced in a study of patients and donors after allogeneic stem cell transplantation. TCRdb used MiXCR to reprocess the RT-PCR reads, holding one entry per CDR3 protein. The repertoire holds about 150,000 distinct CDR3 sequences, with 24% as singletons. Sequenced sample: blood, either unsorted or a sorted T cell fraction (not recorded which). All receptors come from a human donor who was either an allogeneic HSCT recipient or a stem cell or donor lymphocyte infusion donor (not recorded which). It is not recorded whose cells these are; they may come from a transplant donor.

The CDR3 nucleotides are TGCAGTGCTAGAGATGGGGACAACTCTGGGGCCAACGTCCTGACTTTC. This sequence encodes CSARDGDNSGANVLTF. The chain employs TRBV20-1 and TRBJ2-6, with a possible D match to TRBD1 (6 bases). Germline V gene sequence: CDR1 DFQATT, CDR2 SNEGSKA (reference sequence). V was clipped by 0 bases and J by 0 bases, with 9 bases between them. The CDR3 runs to 16 residues.

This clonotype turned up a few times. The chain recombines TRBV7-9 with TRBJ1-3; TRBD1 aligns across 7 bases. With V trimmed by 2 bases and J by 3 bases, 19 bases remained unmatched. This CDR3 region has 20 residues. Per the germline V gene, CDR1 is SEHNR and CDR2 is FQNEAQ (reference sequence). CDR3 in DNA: TGTGCCAGCAGCTTAACAGGTCTCACAGGGGCCGAGCCTAATGGAAACACCATATATTTT. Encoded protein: CASSLTGLTGAEPNGNTIYF.

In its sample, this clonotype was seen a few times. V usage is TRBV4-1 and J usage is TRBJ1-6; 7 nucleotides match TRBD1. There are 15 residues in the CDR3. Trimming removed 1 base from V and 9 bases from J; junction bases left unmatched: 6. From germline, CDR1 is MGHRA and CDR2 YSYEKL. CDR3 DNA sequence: TGCGCCAGCAGCCAAGTCGGGACAGCGTCTTCACCCCTCCACTTT. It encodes CASSQVGTASSPLHF.

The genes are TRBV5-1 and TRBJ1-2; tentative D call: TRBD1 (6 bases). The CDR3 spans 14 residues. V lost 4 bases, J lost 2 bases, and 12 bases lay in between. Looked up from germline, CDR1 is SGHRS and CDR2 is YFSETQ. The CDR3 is CASSAGDNNYGYTF. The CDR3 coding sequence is TGCGCCAGCAGCGCGGGGGACAACAACTATGGCTACACCTTC.

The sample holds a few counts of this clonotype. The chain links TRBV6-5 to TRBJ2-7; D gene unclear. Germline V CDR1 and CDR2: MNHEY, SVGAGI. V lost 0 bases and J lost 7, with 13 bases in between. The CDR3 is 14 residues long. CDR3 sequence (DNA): TGTGCCAGCAGTTACTCCCAACTTACTGGGGAGCAGTACTTC. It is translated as CASSYSQLTGEQYF.

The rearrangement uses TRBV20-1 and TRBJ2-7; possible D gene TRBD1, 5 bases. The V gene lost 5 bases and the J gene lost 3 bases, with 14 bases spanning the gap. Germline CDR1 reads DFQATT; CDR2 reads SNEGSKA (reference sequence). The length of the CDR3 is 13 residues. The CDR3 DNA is TGCAGTGCTTCGGCAGGGCTCCTCTACGAGCAGTACTTC. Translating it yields CSASAGLLYEQYF.

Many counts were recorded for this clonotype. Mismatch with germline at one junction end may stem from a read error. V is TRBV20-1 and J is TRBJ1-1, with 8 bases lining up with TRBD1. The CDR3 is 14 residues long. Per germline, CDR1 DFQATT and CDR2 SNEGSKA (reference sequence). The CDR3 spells CSAGDRGVWTEAFF. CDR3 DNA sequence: TGCAGTGCTGGAGACAGGGGAGTTTGGACTGAAGCTTTCTTT.

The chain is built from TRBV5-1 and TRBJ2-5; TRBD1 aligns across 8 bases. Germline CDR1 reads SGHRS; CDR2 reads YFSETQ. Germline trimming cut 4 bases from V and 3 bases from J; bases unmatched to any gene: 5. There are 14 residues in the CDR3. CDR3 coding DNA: TGCGCCAGCAGCCAAGGACAGGGCGAAGAGACCCAGTACTTC. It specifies CASSQGQGEETQYF.

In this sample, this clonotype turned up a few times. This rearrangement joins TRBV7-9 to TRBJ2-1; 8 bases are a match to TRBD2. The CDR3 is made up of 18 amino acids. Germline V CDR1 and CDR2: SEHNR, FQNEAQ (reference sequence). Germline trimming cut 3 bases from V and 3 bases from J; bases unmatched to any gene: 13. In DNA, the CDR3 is TGTGCCAGCAGCTTGGGTAGGCTAGCGGGCCCCGTCTACAATGAGCAGTTCTTC. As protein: CASSLGRLAGPVYNEQFF.

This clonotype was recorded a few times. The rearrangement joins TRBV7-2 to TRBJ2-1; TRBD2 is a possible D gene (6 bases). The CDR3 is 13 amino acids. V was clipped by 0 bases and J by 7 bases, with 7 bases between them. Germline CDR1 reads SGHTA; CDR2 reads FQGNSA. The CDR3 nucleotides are TGTGCCAGCAGCTTAGCGGGACTTAATGAGCAGTTCTTC. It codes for CASSLAGLNEQFF.

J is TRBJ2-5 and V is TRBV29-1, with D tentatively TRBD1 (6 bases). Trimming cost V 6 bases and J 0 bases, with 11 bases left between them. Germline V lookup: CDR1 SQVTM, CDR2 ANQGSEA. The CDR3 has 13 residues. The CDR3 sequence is CSVRDTYQETQYF. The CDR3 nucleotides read TGCAGCGTCCGGGACACGTACCAAGAGACCCAGTACTTC.

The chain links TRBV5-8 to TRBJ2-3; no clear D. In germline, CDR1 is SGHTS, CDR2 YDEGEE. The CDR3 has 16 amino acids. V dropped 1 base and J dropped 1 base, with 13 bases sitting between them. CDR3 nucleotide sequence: TGTGCCAGCAGCTTGAAGCGCGCGATGGGCACAGATACGCAGTATTTT. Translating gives CASSLKRAMGTDTQYF.

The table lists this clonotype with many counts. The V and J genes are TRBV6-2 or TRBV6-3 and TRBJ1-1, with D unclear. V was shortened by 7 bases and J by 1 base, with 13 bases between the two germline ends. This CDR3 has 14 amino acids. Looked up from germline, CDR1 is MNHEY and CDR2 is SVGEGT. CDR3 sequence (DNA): TGTGCCAGCATTTCCCCGACATCGAACACTGAAGCTTTCTTT. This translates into CASISPTSNTEAFF.

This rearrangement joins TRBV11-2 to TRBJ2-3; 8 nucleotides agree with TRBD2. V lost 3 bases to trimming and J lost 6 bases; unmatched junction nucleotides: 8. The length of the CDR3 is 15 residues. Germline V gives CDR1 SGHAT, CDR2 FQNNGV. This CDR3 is CASSFRLAKGDTQYF. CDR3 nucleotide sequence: TGTGCCAGCAGCTTCCGACTAGCGAAAGGGGATACGCAGTATTTT.

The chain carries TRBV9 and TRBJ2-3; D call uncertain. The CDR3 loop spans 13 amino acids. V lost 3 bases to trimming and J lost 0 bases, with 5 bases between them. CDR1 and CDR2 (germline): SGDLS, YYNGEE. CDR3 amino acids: CASSERSTDTQYF. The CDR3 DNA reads TGTGCCAGCAGCGAACGTAGCACAGATACGCAGTATTTT.

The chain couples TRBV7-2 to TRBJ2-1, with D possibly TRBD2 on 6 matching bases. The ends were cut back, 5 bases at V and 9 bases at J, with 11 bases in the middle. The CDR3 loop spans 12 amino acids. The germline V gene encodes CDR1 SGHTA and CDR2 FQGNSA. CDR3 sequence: CASSHSGGEQFF. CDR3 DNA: TGTGCCAGCAGCCATAGCGGCGGTGAGCAGTTCTTC.

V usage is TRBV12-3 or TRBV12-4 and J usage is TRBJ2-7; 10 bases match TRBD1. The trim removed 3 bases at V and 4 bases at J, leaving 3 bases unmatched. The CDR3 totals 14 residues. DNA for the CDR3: TGTGCCAGCAGTTTTGGGACAGGGGTTTACGAGCAGTACTTC. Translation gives CASSFGTGVYEQYF.